These 4 T cell receptor beta chains share one sample of origin, sequenced in a study of shared clonotypes between healthy human individuals. Positively selected for CCR7, the CD45RO-negative cells used as naive CD8 cells excluded terminally differentiated effector memory CD45RA+ cells. Some clones are missing from TCRdb's copy, which holds only in-frame ones; the method was immunoSEQ multiplex PCR. Of about 2 million clones in the sample, about 95% are singletons; the top ten hold 0.9% to 1.4%. The sequenced sample was naive CD8+ T cells sorted from blood. The origin of the receptors is a man between 18 and 29 years old in good health.

The chain has TRBV7-9 and TRBJ2-7, with D uncertain. From germline, CDR1 is SEHNR and CDR2 FQNEAQ (reference sequence). Trimming shortened V by 5 bases and J by 0 bases, and 14 bases separated the two germline ends. This CDR3 comprises 15 residues. CDR3 DNA sequence: TGTGCCAGCAGCCCCCCTCGGGTGTCCTCCTACGAGCAGTACTTC. This sequence encodes CASSPPRVSSYEQYF.

V and J are TRBV5-5 and TRBJ1-2, with D possibly matching TRBD1 (6 bases). The germline CDR1 and CDR2 sequences are SGHKS and YYEKEE (reference sequence). V was cut by 4 bases and J by 8 bases, with 18 bases left in between. The CDR3 totals 14 residues. In DNA form, the CDR3 reads TGTGCCAGCAGCCGCCCCGGGGGGGCTGACGGCTACACCTTC. Residues: CASSRPGGADGYTF.

A single count supports this clone. The chain links TRBV30 to TRBJ1-1; D remains unclear. The germline gives CDR1 GTSNPN, CDR2 SVGIG (reference sequence). The V gene lost 4 bases and the J gene lost 4 bases, with 16 bases spanning the gap. The CDR3 consists of 14 residues. The CDR3 is CAWTHLNAGTEAFF. In nucleotides, the CDR3 is TGTGCCTGGACCCATCTCAATGCGGGCACTGAAGCTTTCTTT. Drawing the rest from reference TRBV30 and TRBJ1-1, the complete variable domain is SQTIHQWPATLVQPVGSPLSLECTVEGTSNPNLYWYRQAAGRGLQLLFYSVGIGQISSEVPQNLSASRPQDRQFILSSKKLLLSDSGFYLCAWTHLNAGTEAFFGQGTRLTVV.

This clone was recorded only once. The V call is TRBV7-8, the J call TRBJ2-7, with a possible D match to TRBD2 (5 bases). The CDR3 spans 15 residues. V lost 2 bases, J lost 6 bases, and 17 bases lay in between. Germline values: CDR1 SGHVS, CDR2 FQNEAQ. The CDR3 is CASSLSSHLAGEQYF. CDR3 DNA: TGTGCCAGCAGCTTAAGCAGTCATCTAGCCGGCGAGCAGTACTTC.